This T cell receptor (beta chain) was identified during a study of blood T cell repertoires in COVID-19. About the research overall: Sample material is recorded as cDNA or gDNA derived from T cells, B-cell-depleted T cells, or PBMCs.

Data came from immunoSEQ multiplex PCR; TCRdb stores just in-frame clones and leaves some out. The sample records 70,000 to 85,000 clones, about 90% being singletons. From germline, CDR1 is SGHKS and CDR2 YYEKEE (reference sequence). The V gene lost 0 bases and the J gene lost 5 bases, with 12 bases spanning the gap. The CDR3 is made up of 16 amino acids. Source material: peripheral blood. The TCR sequence derives from a woman aged 45-65 years with active or convalescent COVID-19. This sequence joins TRBV5-5 and TRBJ1-6; D possibly corresponds to TRBD1 (5 bases). CDR3 residues: CASSLAGSENNSPLHF. In nucleotides, the CDR3 is TGTGCCAGCAGCTTGGCAGGGTCGGAGAATAATTCACCCCTCCACTTT.